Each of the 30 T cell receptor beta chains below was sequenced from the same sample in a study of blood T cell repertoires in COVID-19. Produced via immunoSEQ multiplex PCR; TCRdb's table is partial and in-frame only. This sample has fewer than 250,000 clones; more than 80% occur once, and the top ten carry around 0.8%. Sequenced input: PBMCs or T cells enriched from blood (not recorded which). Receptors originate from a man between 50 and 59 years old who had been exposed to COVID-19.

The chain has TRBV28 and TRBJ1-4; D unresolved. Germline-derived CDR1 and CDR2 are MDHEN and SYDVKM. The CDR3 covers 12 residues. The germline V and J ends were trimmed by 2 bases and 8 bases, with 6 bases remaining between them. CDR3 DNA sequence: TGTGCCAGCAGTTTAGTTAGCGAAAAACTGTTTTTT. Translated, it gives CASSLVSEKLFF.

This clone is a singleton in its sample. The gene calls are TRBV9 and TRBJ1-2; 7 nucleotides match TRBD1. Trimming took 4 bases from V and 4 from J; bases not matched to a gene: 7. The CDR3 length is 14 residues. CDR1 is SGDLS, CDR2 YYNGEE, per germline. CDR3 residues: CASSPTGQLYGYTF. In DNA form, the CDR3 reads TGTGCCAGCAGCCCTACGGGACAGCTCTATGGCTACACCTTC.

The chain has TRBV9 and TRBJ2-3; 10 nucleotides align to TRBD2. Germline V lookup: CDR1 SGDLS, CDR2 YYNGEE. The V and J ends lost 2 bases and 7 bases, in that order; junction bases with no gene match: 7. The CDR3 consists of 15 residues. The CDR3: CASSVRSSGSNTQYF. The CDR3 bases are TGTGCCAGCAGCGTGAGGTCTAGCGGGAGTAATACGCAGTATTTT.

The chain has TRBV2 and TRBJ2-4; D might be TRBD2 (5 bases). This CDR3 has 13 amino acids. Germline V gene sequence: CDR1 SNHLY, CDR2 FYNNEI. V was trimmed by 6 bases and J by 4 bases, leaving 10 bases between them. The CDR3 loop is CASSSTGKNIQYF. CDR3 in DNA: TGTGCCAGCAGCTCTACGGGGAAAAACATTCAGTACTTC.

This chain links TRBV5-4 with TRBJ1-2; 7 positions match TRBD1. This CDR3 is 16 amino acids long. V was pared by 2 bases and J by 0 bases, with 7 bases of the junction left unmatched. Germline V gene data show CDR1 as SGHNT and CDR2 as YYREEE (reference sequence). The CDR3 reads CASSFEVGTANYGYTF. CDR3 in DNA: TGTGCCAGCAGCTTTGAGGTCGGGACAGCTAACTATGGCTACACCTTC.

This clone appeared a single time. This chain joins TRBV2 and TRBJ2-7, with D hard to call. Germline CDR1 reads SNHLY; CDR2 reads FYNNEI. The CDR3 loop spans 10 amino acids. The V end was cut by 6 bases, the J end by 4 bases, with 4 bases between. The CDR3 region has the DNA TGTGCCAGCAGGAGTTACGAGCAGTACGTC. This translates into CASRSYEQYV.

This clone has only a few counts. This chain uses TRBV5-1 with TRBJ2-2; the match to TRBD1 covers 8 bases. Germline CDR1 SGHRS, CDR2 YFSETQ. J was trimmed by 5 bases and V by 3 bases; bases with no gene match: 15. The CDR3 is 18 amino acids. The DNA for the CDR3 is TGCGCCAGCAGCTCCGCGATGAGTTATGACAGGGGTACCGGGGAGCTGTTTTTT. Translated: CASSSAMSYDRGTGELFF. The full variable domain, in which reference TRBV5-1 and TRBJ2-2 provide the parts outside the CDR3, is KAGVTQTPRYLIKTRGQQVTLSCSPISGHRSVSWYQQTPGQGLQFLFEYFSETQRNKGNFPGRFSGRQFSNSRSEMNVSTLELGDSALYLCASSSAMSYDRGTGELFFGEGSRLTVL.

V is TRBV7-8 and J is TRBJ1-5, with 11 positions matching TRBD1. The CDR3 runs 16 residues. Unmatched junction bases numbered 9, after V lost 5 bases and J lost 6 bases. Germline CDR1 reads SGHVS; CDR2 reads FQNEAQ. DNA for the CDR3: TGTGCCAGCAGCAGGACAGGGGGCGGGATTGGTCAGCCCCAGCATTTT. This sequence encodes CASSRTGGGIGQPQHF.

The CDR3 region has the DNA TGTGCCAGCAGTTTTCTAGGAGTTTTGGGGGGAGACGAGCAGTACTTC. Its protein product is CASSFLGVLGGDEQYF. This chain connects TRBV28 to TRBJ2-7; possible D gene TRBD2, 6 bases. Germline assignment: CDR1 MDHEN and CDR2 SYDVKM. The CDR3 is made up of 16 amino acids. Trimming shortened V by 3 bases and J by 5 bases, and 20 bases separated the two germline ends.

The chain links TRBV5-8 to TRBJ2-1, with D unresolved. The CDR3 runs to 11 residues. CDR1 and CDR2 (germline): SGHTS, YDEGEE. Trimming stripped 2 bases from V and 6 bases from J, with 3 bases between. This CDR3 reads CASSFSNEQFF. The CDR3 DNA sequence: TGTGCCAGCAGCTTCAGCAATGAGCAGTTCTTC.

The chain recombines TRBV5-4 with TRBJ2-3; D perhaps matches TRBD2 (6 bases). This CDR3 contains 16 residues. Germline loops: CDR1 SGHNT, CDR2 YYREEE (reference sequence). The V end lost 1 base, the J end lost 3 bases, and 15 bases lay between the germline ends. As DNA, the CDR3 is TGTGCCAGCAGCTTGCCCTCGACTAGAACAACAGATACGCAGTATTTT. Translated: CASSLPSTRTTDTQYF.

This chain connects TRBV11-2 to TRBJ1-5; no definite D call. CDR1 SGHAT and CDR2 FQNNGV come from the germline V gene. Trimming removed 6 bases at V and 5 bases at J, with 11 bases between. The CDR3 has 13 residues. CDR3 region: CASSRESYQPQHF. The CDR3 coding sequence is TGTGCCAGCAGTCGCGAATCGTATCAGCCCCAGCATTTT.

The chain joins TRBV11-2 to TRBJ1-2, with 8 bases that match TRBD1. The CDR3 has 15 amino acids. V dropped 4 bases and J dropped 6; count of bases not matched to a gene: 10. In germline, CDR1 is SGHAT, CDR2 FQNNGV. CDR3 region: CASSSQRDRGHGYTF. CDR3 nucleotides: TGTGCCAGCAGCTCCCAACGTGACAGGGGACATGGCTACACCTTC.

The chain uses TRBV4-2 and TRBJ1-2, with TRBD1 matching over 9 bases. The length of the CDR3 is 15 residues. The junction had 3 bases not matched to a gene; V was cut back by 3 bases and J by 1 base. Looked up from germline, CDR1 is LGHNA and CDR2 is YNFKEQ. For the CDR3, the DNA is TGTGCCAGCAGCCAGGCGACAGGGGGTAACTATGGCTACACCTTC. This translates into CASSQATGGNYGYTF.

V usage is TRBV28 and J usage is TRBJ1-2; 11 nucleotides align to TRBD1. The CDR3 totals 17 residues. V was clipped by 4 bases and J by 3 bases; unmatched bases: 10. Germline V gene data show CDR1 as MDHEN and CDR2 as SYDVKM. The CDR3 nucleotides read TGTGCCAGCAGTTCTCCGGGACAGGGGGTTTATTACTATGGCTACACCTTC. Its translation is CASSSPGQGVYYYGYTF.

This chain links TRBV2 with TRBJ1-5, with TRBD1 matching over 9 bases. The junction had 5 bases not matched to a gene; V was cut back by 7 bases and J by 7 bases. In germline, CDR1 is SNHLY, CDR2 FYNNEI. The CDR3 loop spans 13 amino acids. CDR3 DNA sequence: TGTGCCAGCACCGGGACAGGGTCGCAGCCCCAGCATTTT. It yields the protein CASTGTGSQPQHF. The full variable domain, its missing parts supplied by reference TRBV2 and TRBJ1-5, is EPEVTQTPSHQVTQMGQEVILRCVPISNHLYFYWYRQILGQKVEFLVSFYNNEISEKSEIFDDQFSVERPDGSNFTLKIRSTKLEDSAMYFCASTGTGSQPQHFGDGTRLSIL.

The CDR3 nucleotides are TGTGCCAGCAGGTCAGGGGGGAGCAATCAGCCCCAGCATTTT. Encoded protein: CASRSGGSNQPQHF. The chain combines TRBV28 with TRBJ1-5; 7 nucleotides match TRBD1. The junction had 3 bases not matched to a gene; V was cut back by 6 bases and J by 1 base. CDR3 length: 14 amino acids. Germline-derived CDR1 and CDR2 are MDHEN and SYDVKM.

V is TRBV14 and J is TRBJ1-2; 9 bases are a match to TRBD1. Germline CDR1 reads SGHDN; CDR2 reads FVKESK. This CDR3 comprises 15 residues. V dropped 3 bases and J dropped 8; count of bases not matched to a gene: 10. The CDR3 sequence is CASSQAGTGLFGYTF. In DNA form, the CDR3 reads TGTGCCAGCAGCCAGGCCGGGACAGGGTTATTCGGCTACACCTTC.

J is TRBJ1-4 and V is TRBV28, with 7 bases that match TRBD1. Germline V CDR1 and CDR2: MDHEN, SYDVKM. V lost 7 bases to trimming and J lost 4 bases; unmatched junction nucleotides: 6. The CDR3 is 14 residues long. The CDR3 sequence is CASTRGQRNEKLFF. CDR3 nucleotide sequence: TGTGCCAGCACGAGGGGGCAACGTAATGAAAAACTGTTTTTT.

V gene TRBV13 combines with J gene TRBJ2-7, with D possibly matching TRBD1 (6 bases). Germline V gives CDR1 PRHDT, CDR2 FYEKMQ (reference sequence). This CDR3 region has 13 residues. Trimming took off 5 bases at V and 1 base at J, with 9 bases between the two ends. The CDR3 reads CASSARGSYEQYF. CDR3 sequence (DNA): TGTGCCAGCAGCGCCAGGGGTTCCTACGAGCAGTACTTC.

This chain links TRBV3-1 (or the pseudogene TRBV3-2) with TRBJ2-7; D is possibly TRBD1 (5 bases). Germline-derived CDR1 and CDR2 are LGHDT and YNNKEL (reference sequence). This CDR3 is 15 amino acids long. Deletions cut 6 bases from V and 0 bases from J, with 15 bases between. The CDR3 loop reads CASSPRVTYSYEQYF. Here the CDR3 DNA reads TGTGCCAGCAGTCCCAGGGTCACCTACTCCTACGAGCAGTACTTC.

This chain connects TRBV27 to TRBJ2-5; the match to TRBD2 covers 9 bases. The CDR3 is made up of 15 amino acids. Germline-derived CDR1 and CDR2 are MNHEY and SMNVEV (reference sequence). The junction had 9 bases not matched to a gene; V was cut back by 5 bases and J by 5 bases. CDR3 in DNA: TGTGCCAGCAGTCTAATAGCGGGAGAAGGGGAGACCCAGTACTTC. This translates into CASSLIAGEGETQYF.

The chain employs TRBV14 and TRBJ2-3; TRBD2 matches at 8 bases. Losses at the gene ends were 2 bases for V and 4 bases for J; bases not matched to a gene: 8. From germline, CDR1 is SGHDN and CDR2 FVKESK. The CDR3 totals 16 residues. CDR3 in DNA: TGTGCCAGCAGCCAACGTCCAGCGGGGGAAGCAGATACGCAGTATTTT. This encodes CASSQRPAGEADTQYF.

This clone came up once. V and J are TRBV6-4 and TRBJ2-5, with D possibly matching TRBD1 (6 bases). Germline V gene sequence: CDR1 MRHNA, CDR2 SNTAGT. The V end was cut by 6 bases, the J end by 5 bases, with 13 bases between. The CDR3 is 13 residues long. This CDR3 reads CASSPDRGETQYF. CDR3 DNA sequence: TGTGCCAGCAGCCCCGATAGGGGGGAGACCCAGTACTTC.

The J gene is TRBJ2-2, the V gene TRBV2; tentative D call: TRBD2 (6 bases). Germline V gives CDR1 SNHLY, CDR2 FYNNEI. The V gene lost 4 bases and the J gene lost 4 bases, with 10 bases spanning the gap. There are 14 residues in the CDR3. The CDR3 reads CASSGGRITGELFF. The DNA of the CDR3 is TGTGCCAGCAGTGGGGGGAGGATCACCGGGGAGCTGTTTTTT.

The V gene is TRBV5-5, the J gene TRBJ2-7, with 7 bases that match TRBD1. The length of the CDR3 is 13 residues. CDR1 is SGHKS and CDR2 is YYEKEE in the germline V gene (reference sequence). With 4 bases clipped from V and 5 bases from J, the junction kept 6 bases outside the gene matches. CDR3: CASSGQVRHEQYF. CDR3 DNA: TGTGCCAGCAGCGGACAGGTCAGACACGAGCAGTACTTC.

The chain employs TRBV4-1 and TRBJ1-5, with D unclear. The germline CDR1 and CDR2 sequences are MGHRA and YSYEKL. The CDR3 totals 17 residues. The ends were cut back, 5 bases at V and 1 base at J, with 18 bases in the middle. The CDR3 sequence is CASSERVMTRSNQPQHF. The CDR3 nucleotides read TGCGCCAGCAGCGAACGGGTCATGACTAGGAGCAATCAGCCCCAGCATTTT.

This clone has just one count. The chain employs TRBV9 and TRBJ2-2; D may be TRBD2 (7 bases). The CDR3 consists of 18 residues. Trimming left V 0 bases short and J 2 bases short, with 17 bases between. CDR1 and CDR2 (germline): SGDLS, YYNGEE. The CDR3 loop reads CASSVASGEGVNTGELFF. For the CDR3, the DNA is TGTGCCAGCAGCGTAGCGTCGGGGGAGGGGGTTAACACCGGGGAGCTGTTTTTT.

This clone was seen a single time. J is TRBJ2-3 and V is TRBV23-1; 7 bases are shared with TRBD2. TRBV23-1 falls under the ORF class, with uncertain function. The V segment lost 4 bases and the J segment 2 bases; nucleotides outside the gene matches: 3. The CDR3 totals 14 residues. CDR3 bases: TGCGCCAGCAGTCGGGCGGGGGTCACAGATACGCAGTATTTT. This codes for CASSRAGVTDTQYF.

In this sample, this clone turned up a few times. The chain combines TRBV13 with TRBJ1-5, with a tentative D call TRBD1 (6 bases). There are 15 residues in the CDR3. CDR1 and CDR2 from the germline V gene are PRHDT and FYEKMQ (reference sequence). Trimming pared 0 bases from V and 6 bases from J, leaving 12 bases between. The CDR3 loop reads CASSLGRGEGQPQHF. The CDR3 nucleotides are TGTGCCAGCAGCTTAGGCAGGGGAGAAGGTCAGCCCCAGCATTTT.